This T cell receptor beta chain came from a study of shared clonotypes between healthy human individuals. Per the germline V gene, CDR1 is MDHEN and CDR2 is SYDVKM. Trimming cost V 4 bases and J 0 bases, with 22 bases left between them. The CDR3 has 19 amino acids. The method was immunoSEQ multiplex PCR; TCRdb's version includes in-frame clones alone and lacks a portion of them. This repertoire shows approximately 2,200,000 clones, 90% to 95% found once; its top ten account for 1.5% to 2%. CD45RO negativity and positive selection for CCR7 defined naive CD8 cells, a population that excluded terminally differentiated effector memory CD45RA+ cells.

The chain combines TRBV28 with TRBJ1-5; a possible D gene is TRBD1 (6 bases). The sample was naive CD8+ T cells from PBMCs. The receptor was isolated from a man aged 18 to 30 in good health. Some clones in this sample may be carry-over from other donors' samples. The CDR3 sequence: CASSSPRGAKIGSNQPQHF. The CDR3 DNA follows: TGTGCCAGCAGTTCGCCTCGGGGGGCAAAAATTGGTAGCAATCAGCCCCAGCATTTT.